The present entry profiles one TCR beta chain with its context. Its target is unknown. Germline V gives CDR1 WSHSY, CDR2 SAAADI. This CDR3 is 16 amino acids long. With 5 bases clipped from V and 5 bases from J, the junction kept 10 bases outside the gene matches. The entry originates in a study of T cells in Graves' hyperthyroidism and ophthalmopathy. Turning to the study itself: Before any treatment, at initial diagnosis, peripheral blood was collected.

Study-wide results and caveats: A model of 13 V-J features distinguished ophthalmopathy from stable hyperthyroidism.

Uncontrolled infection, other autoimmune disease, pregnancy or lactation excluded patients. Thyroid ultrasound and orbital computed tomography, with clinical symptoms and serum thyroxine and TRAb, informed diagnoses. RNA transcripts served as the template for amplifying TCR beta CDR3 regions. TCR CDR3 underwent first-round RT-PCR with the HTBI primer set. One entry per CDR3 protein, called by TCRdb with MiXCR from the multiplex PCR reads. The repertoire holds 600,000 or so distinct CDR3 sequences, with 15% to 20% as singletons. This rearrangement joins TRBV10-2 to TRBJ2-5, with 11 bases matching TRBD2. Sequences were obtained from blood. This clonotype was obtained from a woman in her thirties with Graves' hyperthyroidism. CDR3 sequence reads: CASSTIAGGPGETQYF. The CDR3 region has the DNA TGCGCCAGCAGTACTATAGCGGGAGGGCCTGGGGAGACCCAGTACTTC.